The next 28 T cell receptor beta chains were all read from a single sample in a study of shared clonotypes between healthy human individuals. Naive CD8 isolation took CD45RO-negative cells positively selected for CCR7 and excluded terminally differentiated effector memory CD45RA+ cells. The repertoire was sequenced with immunoSEQ multiplex PCR; TCRdb's copy has only in-frame clones and lacks some. The table records hundreds of thousands of clones, 90% to 97% of them present only once. Specimen: naive CD8+ T cells sorted from blood. The receptors originated from a woman in her 30s in good health.

The CDR3 region is CASSQGTDTQYF. CDR3 nucleotides: TGTGCCAGCAGCCAAGGCACAGATACGCAGTATTTT. V gene TRBV9 combines with J gene TRBJ2-3; D remains unclear. Germline V gene lookup returns CDR1 SGDLS and CDR2 YYNGEE. The CDR3 length is 12 residues. V was trimmed by 4 bases and J by 1 base, leaving 4 bases between them.

On this clone itself: The same CDR3 is also encoded by other DNA sequences in this sample. The chain recombines TRBV28 with TRBJ1-5; D uncertain. V lost 6 bases to trimming and J lost 4 bases, with 10 bases between them. This CDR3 is built from 13 residues. Germline-derived CDR1 and CDR2 are MDHEN and SYDVKM. CDR3 amino acids: CASSSRTNQPQHF. The CDR3 DNA reads as TGTGCCAGCAGCTCCAGGACTAATCAGCCCCAGCATTTT. Filled out from reference TRBV28 and TRBJ1-5, the complete variable domain reads DVKVTQSSRYLVKRTGEKVFLECVQDMDHENMFWYRQDPGLGLRLIYFSYDVKMKEKGDIPEGYSVSREKKERFSLILESASTNQTSMYLCASSSRTNQPQHFGDGTRLSIL.

This clone is a singleton in its sample. V usage is TRBV13 and J usage is TRBJ1-2; the D is unclear. Trimming cost V 1 base and J 2 bases, with 8 bases left between them. The CDR3 contains 14 residues. CDR1 is PRHDT, CDR2 FYEKMQ, per germline (reference sequence). The CDR3 DNA reads as TGTGCCAGCAGCTTAGTATCCGGGAACTATGGCTACACCTTC. As protein: CASSLVSGNYGYTF.

This rearrangement joins TRBV28 to TRBJ2-1; no reliable D call. V was shortened by 6 bases and J by 10 bases, with 10 bases between the two germline ends. The CDR3 length is 11 residues. The germline CDR1 and CDR2 sequences are MDHEN and SYDVKM. The DNA of the CDR3 is TGTGCCAGCAGCTCGACTCGGGAGCAGTTCTTC. As protein: CASSSTREQFF.

This clone was found once. V gene TRBV5-1 combines with J gene TRBJ1-5; D is unresolved. The V gene's germline CDR1 is SGHRS and CDR2 YFSETQ. Trimming took 0 bases from V and 2 from J, leaving 6 bases between them. This CDR3 region has 14 residues. CDR3 amino acids: CASSLESGNQPQHF. In DNA, the CDR3 is TGCGCCAGCAGCTTGGAGTCGGGCAATCAGCCCCAGCATTTT.

The chain is built from TRBV27 and TRBJ1-5; D gene unclear. Germline CDR1 is MNHEY and CDR2 is SMNVEV (reference sequence). Trimming took 6 bases from V and 9 from J, leaving 15 bases between them. This CDR3 is 13 amino acids long. In DNA form, the CDR3 reads TGTGCCAGCAGGTCGAGCCCCCGGGGGCCCCAGCATTTT. It yields the protein CASRSSPRGPQHF.

V and J are TRBV27 and TRBJ1-1, with D maybe TRBD1 (5 bases). The ends were cut back, 5 bases at V and 5 bases at J, with 18 bases in the middle. In germline, CDR1 is MNHEY, CDR2 SMNVEV (reference sequence). This CDR3 spans 15 amino acids. CDR3 amino acids: CASSVSSEGRTEAFF. The CDR3 nucleotides read TGTGCCAGCAGTGTAAGTTCGGAGGGGAGGACTGAAGCTTTCTTT.

V usage is TRBV27 and J usage is TRBJ2-1; D unclear. V gave up 2 bases and J gave up 6 bases, with 11 bases separating them. Germline V gene data show CDR1 as MNHEY and CDR2 as SMNVEV (reference sequence). The CDR3 spans 14 residues. The CDR3 sequence is CASSLAQSGNEQFF. DNA of the CDR3: TGTGCCAGCAGTTTAGCACAGTCCGGCAATGAGCAGTTCTTC.

Turning to this clone: Other DNA sequences in this sample translate to the same CDR3. This sequence joins TRBV27 and TRBJ2-1, with 12 positions matching TRBD2. The CDR3 runs to 15 residues. Germline V lookup: CDR1 MNHEY, CDR2 SMNVEV (reference sequence). J lost 7 bases, V lost 4 bases, and 5 bases had no gene match. The CDR3 loop is CASSSGTSGRNEQFF. In DNA, the CDR3 is TGTGCCAGCAGTTCCGGGACTAGCGGGCGTAATGAGCAGTTCTTC.

This sequence joins TRBV7-9 and TRBJ2-3, with 10 bases fitting TRBD2. CDR1 is SEHNR, CDR2 FQNEAQ, per germline (reference sequence). The junction had 7 bases not matched to a gene; V was cut back by 3 bases and J by 1 base. This CDR3 contains 17 residues. CDR3 DNA: TGTGCCAGCAGCTTGTCAGGACTAGCGGACGGCACAGATACGCAGTATTTT. Translated, it gives CASSLSGLADGTDTQYF.

CDR3 DNA sequence: TGTGCCAGCAGCTCCGGGACAGGGTTACCCGAGCAGTACTTC. It is translated as CASSSGTGLPEQYF. The V and J genes are TRBV13 and TRBJ2-7, with 9 bases matching TRBD1. The trim removed 4 bases at V and 6 bases at J, leaving 7 bases unmatched. The CDR3 is 14 amino acids. Looked up from germline, CDR1 is PRHDT and CDR2 is FYEKMQ (reference sequence).

This clone was detected once. This chain links TRBV29-1 with TRBJ2-5; D not certain. The V gene's germline CDR1 is SQVTM and CDR2 ANQGSEA. The CDR3 length is 11 residues. Deletions cut 1 base from V and 3 bases from J, with 3 bases between. The CDR3 DNA reads TGCAGCGTTGAAGGGGAAGAGACCCAGTACTTC. The encoded protein is CSVEGEETQYF.

This chain connects TRBV29-1 to TRBJ2-3, with 11 bases aligning to TRBD2. CDR1 and CDR2 from the germline V gene are SQVTM and ANQGSEA. There are 14 residues in the CDR3. Trimming cost V 7 bases and J 5 bases; bases outside gene matches: 8. CDR3 nucleotides: TGCAGCGCCCAACTAGCGGGAGTGCTAGATACGCAGTATTTT. This translates into CSAQLAGVLDTQYF.

The chain joins TRBV11-2 to TRBJ1-2; 9 bases align to TRBD1. This CDR3 has 13 residues. Germline CDR1 is SGHAT and CDR2 is FQNNGV. With 5 bases clipped from V and 6 bases from J, the junction kept 4 bases outside the gene matches. CDR3 residues: CASSPGTGHGYTF. In nucleotides, the CDR3 is TGTGCCAGCAGCCCCGGGACAGGGCATGGCTACACCTTC.

J is TRBJ1-2 and V is TRBV7-9; D is perhaps TRBD1 (5 bases). There are 15 residues in the CDR3. Trimming removed 0 bases from V and 4 bases from J, with 12 bases in between. Per germline, CDR1 SEHNR and CDR2 FQNEAQ (reference sequence). CDR3 sequence (DNA): TGTGCCAGCAGCTTAGCTCCAGGGAGAGGCTATGGCTACACCTTC. As protein: CASSLAPGRGYGYTF.

This chain connects TRBV9 to TRBJ2-5; a weak D match, TRBD2 (6 bases). Germline-derived CDR1 and CDR2 are SGDLS and YYNGEE. V was cut by 0 bases and J by 2 bases, with 11 bases left in between. The CDR3 spans 15 residues. CDR3 nucleotide sequence: TGTGCCAGCAGCGTAGAAGGGACTTCTCAAGAGACCCAGTACTTC. Its protein product is CASSVEGTSQETQYF.

A note on this clone: Other DNA sequences in this specimen translate into the identical CDR3. The chain is built from TRBV19 and TRBJ1-5; D is uncertain. Germline CDR1 reads LNHDA; CDR2 reads SQIVND (reference sequence). This CDR3 has 15 amino acids. V dropped 1 base and J dropped 0 bases, with 7 bases sitting between them. CDR3 bases: TGTGCCAGTAGTATAGCCCCGTATAGCAATCAGCCCCAGCATTTT. Its protein product is CASSIAPYSNQPQHF. Using reference TRBV19 and TRBJ1-5 for the parts outside the CDR3, the full variable domain is DGGITQSPKYLFRKEGQNVTLSCEQNLNHDAMYWYRQDPGQGLRLIYYSQIVNDFQKGDIAEGYSVSREKKESFPLTVTSAQKNPTAFYLCASSIAPYSNQPQHFGDGTRLSIL.

The CDR3: CASSLQGEKLFF. DNA for the CDR3: TGTGCCAGCAGCTTACAGGGTGAAAAACTGTTTTTT. The rearrangement links TRBV7-9 to TRBJ1-4, with D tentatively TRBD1 (5 bases). The CDR3 is made up of 12 amino acids. Germline V gives CDR1 SEHNR, CDR2 FQNEAQ (reference sequence). Trimming left V 2 bases short and J 7 bases short, with 5 bases between. Supplemented by reference TRBV7-9 and TRBJ1-4, the full variable domain reads DTGVSQNPRHKITKRGQNVTFRCDPISEHNRLYWYRQTLGQGPEFLTYFQNEAQLEKSRLLSDRFSAERPKGSFSTLEIQRTEQGDSAMYLCASSLQGEKLFFGSGTQLSVL.

The chain links TRBV7-8 to TRBJ1-1; D perhaps matches TRBD1 (5 bases). The CDR3 loop spans 16 amino acids. The germline V and J ends were trimmed by 4 bases and 4 bases, with 19 bases remaining between them. Germline values: CDR1 SGHVS, CDR2 FQNEAQ. The CDR3 nucleotides read TGTGCCAGCAGCTCCGAGGGTGGGGCATCTGGCACTGAAGCTTTCTTT. This codes for CASSSEGGASGTEAFF.

V and J are TRBV28 and TRBJ2-7; D uncertain. The V gene lost 4 bases and the J gene lost 2 bases, with 21 bases spanning the gap. Germline-derived CDR1 and CDR2 are MDHEN and SYDVKM. The CDR3 runs 17 residues. This chain's CDR3 is CASSSPTKFASPYEQYF. The CDR3 region has the DNA TGTGCCAGCAGTTCCCCAACAAAATTCGCCAGCCCCTACGAGCAGTACTTC.

The V call is TRBV7-8, the J call TRBJ1-5, with D unclear. Germline CDR1 is SGHVS and CDR2 is FQNEAQ. Trimming stripped 4 bases from V and 1 base from J, with 14 bases between. This CDR3 comprises 16 residues. CDR3 nucleotide sequence: TGTGCCAGCAGCTCAGTTACCGGCGGCAGCAATCAGCCCCAGCATTTT. It encodes CASSSVTGGSNQPQHF.

The chain combines TRBV2 with TRBJ2-7; D might be TRBD1 (6 bases). The V end lost 0 bases, the J end lost 3 bases, and 9 bases lay between the germline ends. CDR1 and CDR2 (germline): SNHLY, FYNNEI. This CDR3 comprises 14 residues. CDR3 amino acids: CASSEAGADYEQYF. CDR3 coding DNA: TGTGCCAGCAGTGAAGCGGGGGCGGACTACGAGCAGTACTTC.

The genes are TRBV5-1 and TRBJ1-2; TRBD1 matches 9 bases. Germline V gives CDR1 SGHRS, CDR2 YFSETQ. V was clipped by 4 bases and J by 6 bases; unmatched bases: 13. CDR3 size: 16 residues. Written as DNA, the CDR3 is TGCGCCAGCAGCCCCCTTGCACAGGGGGCGCTTGATGGCTACACCTTC. This gives the protein CASSPLAQGALDGYTF.

In its sample, this clone was seen once. This chain joins TRBV28 and TRBJ1-4; 8 bases are a match to TRBD1. Trimming removed 6 bases from V and 1 base from J; junction bases left unmatched: 7. This CDR3 is built from 16 residues. CDR1 MDHEN and CDR2 SYDVKM come from the germline V gene. For the CDR3, the DNA is TGTGCCAGCAGACCACAGGGGGAGGGAACTAATGAAAAACTGTTTTTT. This translates into CASRPQGEGTNEKLFF.

The V gene is TRBV2, the J gene TRBJ2-7, with 9 bases lining up with TRBD2. Trimming took 4 bases from V and 1 from J; bases not matched to a gene: 5. The V gene's germline CDR1 is SNHLY and CDR2 FYNNEI. CDR3 length: 15 amino acids. The CDR3 nucleotides read TGTGCCAGCAGTGGGAGGACTAGCGAATCCTACGAGCAGTACTTC. This sequence encodes CASSGRTSESYEQYF.

For this clone: One end of the junction fails to match germline, which may point to a read error. The rearrangement joins TRBV9 to TRBJ2-4; TRBD2 matches 7 bases. The germline gives CDR1 SGDLS, CDR2 YYNGEE. This CDR3 is 13 amino acids long. The CDR3: CASSESGRDPLHF. The CDR3 region has the DNA TGTGCCAGCAGCGAAAGTGGGAGGGATCCCCTCCATTTC.

Here the CDR3 reads CASTPKWSSNEQFF. Written as DNA, the CDR3 is TGTGCCAGCACCCCGAAGTGGAGCTCTAATGAGCAGTTCTTC. This chain links TRBV2 with TRBJ2-1, with D unresolved. Trimming shortened V by 7 bases and J by 7 bases, and 17 bases separated the two germline ends. Germline loops: CDR1 SNHLY, CDR2 FYNNEI. The CDR3 is 14 amino acids.

The chain combines TRBV12-5 with TRBJ2-7; possible D gene TRBD1, 5 bases. This CDR3 region has 13 residues. V lost 3 bases and J lost 5, with 11 bases in between. Per the germline V gene, CDR1 is LGHNT and CDR2 is FRNRAP. CDR3: CASGLGVGDEQYF. CDR3 nucleotides: TGTGCTAGTGGTTTAGGGGTGGGCGACGAGCAGTACTTC.